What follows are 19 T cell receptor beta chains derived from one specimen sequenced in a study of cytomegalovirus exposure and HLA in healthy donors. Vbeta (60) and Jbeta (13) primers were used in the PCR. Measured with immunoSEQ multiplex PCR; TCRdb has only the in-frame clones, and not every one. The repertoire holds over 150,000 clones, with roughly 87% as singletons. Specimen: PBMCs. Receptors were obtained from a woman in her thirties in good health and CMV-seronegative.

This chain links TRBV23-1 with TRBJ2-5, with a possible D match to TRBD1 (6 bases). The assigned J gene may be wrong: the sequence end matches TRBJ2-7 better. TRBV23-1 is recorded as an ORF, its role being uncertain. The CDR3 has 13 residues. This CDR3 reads CASISDSSYEQYF. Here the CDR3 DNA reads TGCGCCAGCATTTCGGACAGCTCCTACGAGCAGTACTTC.

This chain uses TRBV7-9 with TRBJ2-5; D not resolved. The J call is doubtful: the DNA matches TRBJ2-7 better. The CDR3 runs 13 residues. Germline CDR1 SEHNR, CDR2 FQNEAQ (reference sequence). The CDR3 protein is CASSSGLYYEQYF. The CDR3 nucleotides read TGTGCCAGCAGCTCCGGGTTATACTACGAGCAGTACTTC.

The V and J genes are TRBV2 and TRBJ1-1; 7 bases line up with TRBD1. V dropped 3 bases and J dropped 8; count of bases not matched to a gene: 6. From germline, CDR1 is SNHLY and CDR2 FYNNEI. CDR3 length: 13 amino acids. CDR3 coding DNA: TGTGCCAGCAGTGACGCGGCAGGGGGAGAAGCTTTCTTT. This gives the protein CASSDAAGGEAFF.

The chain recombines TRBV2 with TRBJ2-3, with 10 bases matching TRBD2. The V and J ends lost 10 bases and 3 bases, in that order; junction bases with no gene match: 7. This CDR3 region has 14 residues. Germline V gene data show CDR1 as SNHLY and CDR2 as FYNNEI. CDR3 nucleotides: TGTGCCACCCCGACTAGCGGGTGGACAGATACGCAGTATTTT. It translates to CATPTSGWTDTQYF.

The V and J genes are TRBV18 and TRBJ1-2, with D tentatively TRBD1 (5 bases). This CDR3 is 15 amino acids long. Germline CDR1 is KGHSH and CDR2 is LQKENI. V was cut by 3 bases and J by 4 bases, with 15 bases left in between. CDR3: CASSPQEGAGYGYTF. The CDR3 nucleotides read TGTGCCAGCTCACCCCAGGAAGGGGCCGGCTATGGCTACACCTTC.

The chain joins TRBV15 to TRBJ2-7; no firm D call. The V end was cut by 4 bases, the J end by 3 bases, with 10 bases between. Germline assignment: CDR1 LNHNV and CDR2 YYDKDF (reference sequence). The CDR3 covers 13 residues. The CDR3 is CATSTGDNYEQYF. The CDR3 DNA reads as TGTGCCACCAGCACAGGTGACAACTACGAGCAGTACTTC.

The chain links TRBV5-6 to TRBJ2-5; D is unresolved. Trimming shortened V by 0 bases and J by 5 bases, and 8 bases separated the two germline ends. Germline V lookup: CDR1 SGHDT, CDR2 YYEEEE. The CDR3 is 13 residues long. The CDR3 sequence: CASSLAGRETQYF. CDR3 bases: TGTGCCAGCAGCTTGGCTGGCAGGGAGACCCAGTACTTC.

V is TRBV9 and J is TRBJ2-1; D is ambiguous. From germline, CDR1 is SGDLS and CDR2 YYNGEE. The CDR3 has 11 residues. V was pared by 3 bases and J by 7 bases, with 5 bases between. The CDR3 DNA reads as TGTGCCAGCAGCGCTCAGAATGAGCAGTTCTTC. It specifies CASSAQNEQFF.

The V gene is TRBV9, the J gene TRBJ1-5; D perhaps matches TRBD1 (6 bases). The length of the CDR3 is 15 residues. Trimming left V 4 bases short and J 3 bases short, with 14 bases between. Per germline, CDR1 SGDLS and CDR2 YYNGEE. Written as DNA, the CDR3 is TGTGCCAGCAGCCGGGACACCCAACCCAATCAGCCCCAGCATTTT. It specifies CASSRDTQPNQPQHF.

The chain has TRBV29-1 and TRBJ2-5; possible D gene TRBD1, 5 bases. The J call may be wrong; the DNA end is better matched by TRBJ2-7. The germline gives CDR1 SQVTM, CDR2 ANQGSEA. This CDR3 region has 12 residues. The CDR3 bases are TGCAGCGTTGAAAGGGGCGGATACGAGCAGTACTTC. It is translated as CSVERGGYEQYF.

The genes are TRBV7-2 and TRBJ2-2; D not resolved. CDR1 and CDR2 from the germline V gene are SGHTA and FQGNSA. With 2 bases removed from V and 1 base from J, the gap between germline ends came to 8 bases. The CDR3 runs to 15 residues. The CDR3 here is CASSLHPQNTGELFF. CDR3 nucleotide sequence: TGTGCCAGCAGCTTACATCCACAGAACACCGGGGAGCTGTTTTTT.

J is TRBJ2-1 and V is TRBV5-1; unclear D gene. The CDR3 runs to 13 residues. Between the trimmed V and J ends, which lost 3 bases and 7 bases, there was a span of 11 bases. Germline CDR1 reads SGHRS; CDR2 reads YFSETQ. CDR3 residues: CASSSGYANEQFF. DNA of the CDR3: TGCGCCAGCAGCTCCGGTTATGCGAATGAGCAGTTCTTC.

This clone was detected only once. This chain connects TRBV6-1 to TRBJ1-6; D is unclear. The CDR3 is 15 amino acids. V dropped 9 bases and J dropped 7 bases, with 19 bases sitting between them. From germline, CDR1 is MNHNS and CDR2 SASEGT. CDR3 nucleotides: TGTGCCAGTCTCCCCCGGTCCCCCGGGAATTCACCCCTCCACTTT. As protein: CASLPRSPGNSPLHF.

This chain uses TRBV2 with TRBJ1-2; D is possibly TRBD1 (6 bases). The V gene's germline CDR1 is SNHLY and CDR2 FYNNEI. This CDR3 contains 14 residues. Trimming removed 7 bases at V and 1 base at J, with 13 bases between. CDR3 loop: CASNLQGRNYGYTF. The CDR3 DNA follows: TGTGCCAGCAACCTACAGGGACGTAACTATGGCTACACCTTC.

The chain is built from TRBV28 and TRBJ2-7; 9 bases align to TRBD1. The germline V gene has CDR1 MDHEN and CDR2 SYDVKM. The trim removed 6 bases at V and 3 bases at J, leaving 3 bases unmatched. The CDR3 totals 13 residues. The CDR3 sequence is CASRGQGRYEQYF. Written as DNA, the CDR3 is TGTGCCAGCAGGGGACAGGGCCGCTACGAGCAGTACTTC.

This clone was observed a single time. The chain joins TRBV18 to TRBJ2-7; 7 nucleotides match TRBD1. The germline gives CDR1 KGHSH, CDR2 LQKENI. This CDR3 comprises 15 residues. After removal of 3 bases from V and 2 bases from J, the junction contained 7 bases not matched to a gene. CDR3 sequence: CASSPTRGQTYEQYF. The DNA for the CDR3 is TGTGCCAGCTCACCCACCCGGGGACAGACCTACGAGCAGTACTTC.

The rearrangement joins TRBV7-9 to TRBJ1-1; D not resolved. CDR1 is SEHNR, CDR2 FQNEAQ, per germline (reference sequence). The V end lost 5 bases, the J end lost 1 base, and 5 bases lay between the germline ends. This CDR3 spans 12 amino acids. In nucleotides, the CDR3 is TGTGCCAGCAGCCCCCGGAACACTGAAGCTTTCTTT. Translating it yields CASSPRNTEAFF.

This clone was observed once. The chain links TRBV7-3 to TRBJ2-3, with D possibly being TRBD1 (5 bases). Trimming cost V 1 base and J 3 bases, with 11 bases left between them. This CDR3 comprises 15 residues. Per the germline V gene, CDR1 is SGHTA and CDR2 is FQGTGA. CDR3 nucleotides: TGTGCCAGCAGCTTAAGCAGGGCTAAGACAGATACGCAGTATTTT. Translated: CASSLSRAKTDTQYF.

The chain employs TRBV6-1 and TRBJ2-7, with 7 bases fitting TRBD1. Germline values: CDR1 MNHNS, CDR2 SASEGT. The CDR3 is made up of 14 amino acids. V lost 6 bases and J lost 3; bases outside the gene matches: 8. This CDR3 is CASRTGTALYEQYF. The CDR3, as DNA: TGTGCCAGCAGGACCGGGACAGCCCTCTACGAGCAGTACTTC.